Each of the 10 T cell receptor beta chains below was sequenced from the same sample in a study of blood T cell repertoires in COVID-19. Sequenced by immunoSEQ multiplex PCR; TCRdb stores in-frame clones only, minus some. This table holds 180,000 or so clones, around 79% found once. The source material was PBMCs or T cells enriched from blood (not recorded which). These receptor sequences come from a man in his fifties who had recovered from COVID-19.

The rearrangement links TRBV9 to TRBJ2-2; 8 bases agree with TRBD1. In germline, CDR1 is SGDLS, CDR2 YYNGEE. Losses at the gene ends were 2 bases for V and 7 bases for J; bases not matched to a gene: 4. The CDR3 has 14 residues. The CDR3 DNA reads TGTGCCAGCAGCGTGGGACAGGAGGTCGGGGAGCTGTTTTTT. Translating gives CASSVGQEVGELFF.

This clone came up a few times. The chain couples TRBV7-9 to TRBJ1-5; TRBD1 matches at 9 bases. Germline CDR1 is SEHNR and CDR2 is FQNEAQ (reference sequence). After removal of 5 bases from V and 5 bases from J, the junction contained 13 bases not matched to a gene. This CDR3 is 17 amino acids long. The CDR3 is CASSARQGELLYQPQHF. DNA of the CDR3: TGTGCCAGCAGCGCCCGACAGGGGGAACTCCTTTATCAGCCCCAGCATTTT.

This clone was observed a few times. V gene TRBV14 combines with J gene TRBJ1-1; 7 positions match TRBD1. Trimming at V came to 6 bases and at J to 0 bases, leaving 1 base not matched to a gene. In germline, CDR1 is SGHDN, CDR2 FVKESK. The CDR3 is 13 amino acids. Here the CDR3 reads CASRGQLNTEAFF. CDR3 coding DNA: TGTGCCAGCAGGGGACAGCTGAACACTGAAGCTTTCTTT.

The J gene is TRBJ2-1, the V gene TRBV14; 14 bases align to TRBD2. V lost 4 bases to trimming and J lost 5 bases; unmatched junction nucleotides: 4. CDR3 size: 16 residues. CDR1 is SGHDN and CDR2 is FVKESK in the germline V gene. The CDR3 sequence: CASSPLGLAGDNEQFF. DNA of the CDR3: TGTGCCAGCAGCCCCCTGGGACTAGCGGGAGACAATGAGCAGTTCTTC. The variable domain in full, with the rest retrieved from reference TRBV14 and TRBJ2-1, is EAGVTQFPSHSVIEKGQTVTLRCDPISGHDNLYWYRRVMGKEIKFLLHFVKESKQDESGMPNNRFLAERTGGTYSTLKVQPAELEDSGVYFCASSPLGLAGDNEQFFGPGTRLTVL.

This clone has a single count. The chain employs TRBV7-9 and TRBJ1-1; possibly TRBD1 for D (5 bases). The CDR3 contains 14 residues. Germline CDR1 is SEHNR and CDR2 is FQNEAQ (reference sequence). Trimming removed 5 bases at V and 1 base at J, with 11 bases between. The CDR3 coding sequence is TGTGCCAGCAGCGGCGGGACTCCGAACACTGAAGCTTTCTTT. This sequence encodes CASSGGTPNTEAFF.

The chain links TRBV3-1 (or the pseudogene TRBV3-2) to TRBJ2-3; 11 bases are shared with TRBD2. This CDR3 is built from 15 residues. Germline V CDR1 and CDR2: LGHDT, YNNKEL (reference sequence). With V trimmed by 4 bases and J by 3 bases, 3 bases remained unmatched. The CDR3 loop reads CASSRLAGGTDTQYF. DNA of the CDR3: TGTGCCAGCAGCCGTCTAGCGGGGGGAACAGATACGCAGTATTTT.

The chain recombines TRBV6-1 with TRBJ2-1; TRBD2 is a possible D gene (6 bases). Per germline, CDR1 MNHNS and CDR2 SASEGT. The length of the CDR3 is 16 residues. V gave up 2 bases and J gave up 1 base, with 12 bases separating them. CDR3 protein: CASSEFSGFSYNEQFF. The CDR3 DNA is TGTGCCAGCAGTGAATTTAGCGGCTTTTCCTACAATGAGCAGTTCTTC.

The chain employs TRBV10-3 and TRBJ1-1; D not resolved. Germline CDR1 reads ENHRY; CDR2 reads SYGVKD. The CDR3 has 14 residues. V lost 3 bases and J lost 2, with 10 bases in between. For the CDR3, the DNA is TGTGCCATCAGTGACAGCGGTAGAAACACTGAAGCTTTCTTT. It codes for CAISDSGRNTEAFF.

V usage is TRBV6-5 and J usage is TRBJ1-2, with TRBD1 identical over 7 bases. There are 13 residues in the CDR3. With 6 bases clipped from V and 3 bases from J, the junction kept 4 bases outside the gene matches. Per the germline V gene, CDR1 is MNHEY and CDR2 is SVGAGI. The CDR3 protein is CASRKTGYYGYTF. The CDR3 DNA reads as TGTGCCAGCAGAAAGACAGGGTACTATGGCTACACCTTC.

The chain employs TRBV19 and TRBJ2-3, with a possible D match to TRBD2 (5 bases). The V end was cut by 7 bases, the J end by 3 bases, with 20 bases between. Germline CDR1 LNHDA, CDR2 SQIVND (reference sequence). The CDR3 runs 16 residues. As DNA, the CDR3 is TGTGCCAGTACCCCTCGTGCGGGCGGATTAACAGATACGCAGTATTTT. Protein: CASTPRAGGLTDTQYF. The full variable domain, rest sourced from reference TRBV19 and TRBJ2-3, is DGGITQSPKYLFRKEGQNVTLSCEQNLNHDAMYWYRQDPGQGLRLIYYSQIVNDFQKGDIAEGYSVSREKKESFPLTVTSAQKNPTAFYLCASTPRAGGLTDTQYFGPGTRLTVL.